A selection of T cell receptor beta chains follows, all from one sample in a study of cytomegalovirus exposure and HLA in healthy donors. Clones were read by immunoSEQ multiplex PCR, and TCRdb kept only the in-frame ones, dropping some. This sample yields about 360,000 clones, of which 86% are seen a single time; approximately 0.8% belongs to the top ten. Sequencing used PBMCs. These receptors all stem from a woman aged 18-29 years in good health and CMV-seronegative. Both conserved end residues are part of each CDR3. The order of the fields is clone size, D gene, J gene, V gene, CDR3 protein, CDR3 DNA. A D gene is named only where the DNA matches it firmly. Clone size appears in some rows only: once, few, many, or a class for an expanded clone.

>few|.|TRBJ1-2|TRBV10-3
CAISESQGVYGYTF
TGTGCCATCAGTGAGTCGCAAGGGGTGTATGGCTACACCTTC
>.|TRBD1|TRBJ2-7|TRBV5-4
CASSRGQGARSREQYF
TGTGCCAGCAGCCGGGGTCAGGGGGCGCGAAGTCGCGAGCAGTACTTC
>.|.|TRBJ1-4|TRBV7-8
CASSFHRVVDEKLFF
TGTGCCAGCAGCTTTCACAGGGTAGTTGATGAAAAACTGTTTTTT
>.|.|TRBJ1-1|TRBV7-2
CASSRQENTEAFF
TGTGCCAGCAGCCGACAGGAGAACACTGAAGCTTTCTTT
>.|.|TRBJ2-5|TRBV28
CASRSGQGDSEETQYF
TGTGCCAGCAGATCGGGCCAGGGCGACTCTGAGGAGACCCAGTACTTC
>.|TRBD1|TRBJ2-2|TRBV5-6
CASKGAGTSNTGELFF
TGTGCCAGCAAGGGGGCAGGGACATCGAACACCGGGGAGCTGTTTTTT
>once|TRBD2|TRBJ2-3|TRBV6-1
CASSGVLAGLTDTQYF
TGTGCCAGCAGTGGAGTCCTAGCGGGGCTCACAGATACGCAGTATTTT
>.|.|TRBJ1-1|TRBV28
CASSRPGQYEMNTEAFF
TGTGCCAGCAGTCGACCTGGACAGTATGAGATGAACACTGAAGCTTTCTTT
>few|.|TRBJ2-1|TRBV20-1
CSAREWPSEFF
TGCAGTGCTAGAGAATGGCCATCTGAGTTCTTC
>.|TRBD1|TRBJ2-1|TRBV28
CASRWSGTDFNEQFF
TGTGCCAGCAGGTGGTCCGGGACAGACTTCAATGAGCAGTTCTTC
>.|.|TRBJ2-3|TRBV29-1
CSVEPGVTNTQYF
TGCAGCGTTGAGCCGGGGGTAACTAATACGCAGTATTTT
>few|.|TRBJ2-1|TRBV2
CASNAYDNEQFF
TGTGCCAGCAATGCCTACGACAATGAGCAGTTCTTC
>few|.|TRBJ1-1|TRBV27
CASSPYRYTEAFF
TGTGCCAGCAGCCCTTACAGATACACTGAAGCTTTCTTT
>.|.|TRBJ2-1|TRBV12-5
CASGLGGQEQFF
TGTGCTAGTGGTTTGGGCGGACAGGAGCAGTTCTTC
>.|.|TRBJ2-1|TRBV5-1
CASSPEEGGALNEQFF
TGCGCCAGCAGCCCGGAGGAGGGGGGGGCTCTCAATGAGCAGTTCTTC
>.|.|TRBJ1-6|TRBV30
CAWSEGGNSPLHF
TGTGCCTGGAGCGAGGGGGGGAATTCACCCCTCCACTTT
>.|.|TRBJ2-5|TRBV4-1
CASSQDETAKETQYF
TGCGCCAGCAGCCAAGATGAAACTGCAAAAGAGACCCAGTACTTC
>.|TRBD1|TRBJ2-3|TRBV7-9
CASGQDGTDTQYF
TGTGCCAGCGGACAGGACGGCACAGATACGCAGTATTTT
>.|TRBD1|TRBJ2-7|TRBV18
CASSPPTGGKYEQYF
TGTGCCAGCTCACCACCGACAGGGGGTAAATACGAGCAGTACTTC
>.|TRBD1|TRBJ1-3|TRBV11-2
CASSSDRGGNTIYF
TGTGCCAGCAGCAGCGACAGGGGTGGAAACACCATATATTTT
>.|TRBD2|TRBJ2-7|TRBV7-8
CASSGRAGESSYEQYF
TGTGCCAGCAGCGGCCGAGCGGGAGAGAGCTCCTACGAGCAGTACTTC
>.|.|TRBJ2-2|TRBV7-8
CASMRQADTGELFF
TGTGCCAGCATGCGACAGGCGGACACCGGGGAGCTGTTTTTT
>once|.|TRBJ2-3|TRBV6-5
CASSYSGPDTQYF
TGTGCCAGCAGTTACTCGGGGCCAGATACGCAGTATTTT
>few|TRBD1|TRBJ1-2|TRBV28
CASSKGQGYGYTF
TGTGCCAGCAGCAAGGGACAGGGCTATGGCTACACCTTC
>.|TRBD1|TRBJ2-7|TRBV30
CAWSSNRGPYEQYF
TGTGCCTGGAGTTCAAACAGGGGACCCTACGAGCAGTACTTC
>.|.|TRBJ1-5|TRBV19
CASSSGWGPRGSNQPQHF
TGTGCCAGTAGCTCAGGGTGGGGGCCTAGGGGTAGCAATCAGCCCCAGCATTTT
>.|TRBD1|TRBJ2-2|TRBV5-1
CASSNPTGLETGELFF
TGCGCCAGCAGCAATCCGACAGGGCTCGAAACCGGGGAGCTGTTTTTT
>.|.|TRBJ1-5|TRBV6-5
CASSQFRDKNQPQHF
TGTGCCAGCAGTCAATTCCGGGACAAGAATCAGCCCCAGCATTTT
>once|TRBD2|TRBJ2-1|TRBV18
CASSPSGLAAYNEQFF
TGTGCCAGCTCACCATCCGGACTAGCGGCCTACAATGAGCAGTTCTTC
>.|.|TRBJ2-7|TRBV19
CASSKGVTTYEQYF
TGTGCCAGTAGCAAGGGGGTTACAACCTACGAGCAGTACTTC
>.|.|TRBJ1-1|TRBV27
CASSFEQPMNTEAFF
TGTGCCAGCAGTTTCGAACAGCCCATGAACACTGAAGCTTTCTTT
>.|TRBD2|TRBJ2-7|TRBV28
CASRNFKGLAYEQYF
TGTGCCAGCAGAAACTTCAAGGGACTAGCCTACGAGCAGTACTTC
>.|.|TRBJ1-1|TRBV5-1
CASSFGQTKTEAFF
TGCGCCAGCAGCTTTGGACAGACAAAAACTGAAGCTTTCTTT
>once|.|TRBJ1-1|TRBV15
CATSRDQGMNTEAFF
TGTGCCACCAGCAGAGATCAGGGGATGAACACTGAAGCTTTCTTT
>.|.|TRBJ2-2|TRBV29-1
CSVSSQGSGELFF
TGCAGCGTTAGCTCTCAGGGGTCTGGGGAGCTGTTTTTT